These T cell receptor beta chains were read from a single sample in a study of blood T cells in healthy people across ages. TCRdb itself ran the 5' RACE reads through MiXCR, one entry per CDR3 protein. In the table there are 1.5 million to 2 million distinct CDR3 sequences, 28% of which are singletons. The sequencing input was blood. All receptors come from a woman aged 25 to 45 in good health. The CDR3 runs from the conserved cysteine through the conserved F or W. Each record gives: CDR3 DNA, CDR3 protein, J gene, clone size, D gene, CDR3 length, V gene. The D gene is left open where the match is weak. Only part of the rows carry a size: once, few, many, or a class if the clone is expanded.

CDR3 DNA: TGTGCCAGCAGCGCCGGGGGAAACGGCTACACCTTC
CDR3 protein: CASSAGGNGYTF
J gene: TRBJ1-2
clone size: many
D gene: .
CDR3 length: 12
V gene: TRBV12-3/TRBV12-4

CDR3 DNA: TGCGCCAGCAGCTCCGGGACTAGCGGGATAGTTTCCCACGAGCAGTACTTC
CDR3 protein: CASSSGTSGIVSHEQYF
J gene: TRBJ2-7
clone size: .
D gene: TRBD2
CDR3 length: 17
V gene: TRBV5-1

CDR3 DNA: TGCGCCAGCAGCTTCGCGGACAGGGGCGGACGGGGCTACACCTTC
CDR3 protein: CASSFADRGGRGYTF
J gene: TRBJ1-2
clone size: .
D gene: TRBD1
CDR3 length: 15
V gene: TRBV10-2

CDR3 DNA: TGCGCCAGCAGCACGGCCGGAGTTGAAAAACTGTTTTTT
CDR3 protein: CASSTAGVEKLFF
J gene: TRBJ1-4
clone size: .
D gene: .
CDR3 length: 13
V gene: TRBV5-1

CDR3 DNA: TGTGCCAGCAGTTACTGGGGAGAGCAGTTCTTC
CDR3 protein: CASSYWGEQFF
J gene: TRBJ2-1
clone size: many
D gene: .
CDR3 length: 11
V gene: TRBV6-5

CDR3 DNA: TGTGCCAGCAGAGCAGCGAGGATCTCCTACAATGAGCAGTTCTTC
CDR3 protein: CASRAARISYNEQFF
J gene: TRBJ2-1
clone size: .
D gene: .
CDR3 length: 15
V gene: TRBV2

CDR3 DNA: TGTGCCAGCAGCTTCGACAGGGGCAGTCAGCCCCAGCATTTT
CDR3 protein: CASSFDRGSQPQHF
J gene: TRBJ1-5
clone size: .
D gene: TRBD1
CDR3 length: 14
V gene: TRBV7-9

CDR3 DNA: TGTGCCAGCAGCTTAGCTGGAACAAGGGGGCAGTACTTC
CDR3 protein: CASSLAGTRGQYF
J gene: TRBJ2-5
clone size: .
D gene: .
CDR3 length: 13
V gene: TRBV7-9

CDR3 DNA: TGTGCCAGCAGTTACACGGGACTAGCGAAAGGATATGAGCAGTTCTTC
CDR3 protein: CASSYTGLAKGYEQFF
J gene: TRBJ2-1
clone size: few
D gene: TRBD2
CDR3 length: 16
V gene: TRBV28

CDR3 DNA: TGCAGCGCCCGGGACAGCATAAACTATGGCTACACCTTC
CDR3 protein: CSARDSINYGYTF
J gene: TRBJ1-2
clone size: many
D gene: TRBD1
CDR3 length: 13
V gene: TRBV29-1

CDR3 DNA: TGTGCCAGCAGTGCAACGGAAGAGCAGTTCTTC
CDR3 protein: CASSATEEQFF
J gene: TRBJ2-1
clone size: .
D gene: .
CDR3 length: 11
V gene: TRBV2

CDR3 DNA: TGTGCCAGCAGTCCGGACAGTGCAAACACCGGGGAGCTGTTTTTT
CDR3 protein: CASSPDSANTGELFF
J gene: TRBJ2-2
clone size: few
D gene: .
CDR3 length: 15
V gene: TRBV6-5

CDR3 DNA: TGTGCCAGCAGCCCGGCCCCAGCGAATGAGCAGTTCTTC
CDR3 protein: CASSPAPANEQFF
J gene: TRBJ2-1
clone size: many
D gene: .
CDR3 length: 13
V gene: TRBV7-3

CDR3 DNA: TGTGCCACCAGTGATTTGGACAGACCGTACGAGCAGTACTTC
CDR3 protein: CATSDLDRPYEQYF
J gene: TRBJ2-7
clone size: many
D gene: .
CDR3 length: 14
V gene: TRBV24-1

CDR3 DNA: TGTGCCAGCAGTTACAGGGACAGGGGGAATGAAAAACTGTTTTTT
CDR3 protein: CASSYRDRGNEKLFF
J gene: TRBJ1-4
clone size: few
D gene: TRBD1
CDR3 length: 15
V gene: TRBV6-6

CDR3 DNA: TGTGCCAGTACTTGGGCAGGAAAATTTGGGGATGGCTACACCTTC
CDR3 protein: CASTWAGKFGDGYTF
J gene: TRBJ1-2
clone size: .
D gene: .
CDR3 length: 15
V gene: TRBV19

CDR3 DNA: TGTGCCAGCAGTCCCCCAAGGCGGGGAGAGACCCAGTACTTC
CDR3 protein: CASSPPRRGETQYF
J gene: TRBJ2-5
clone size: .
D gene: .
CDR3 length: 14
V gene: TRBV12-3/TRBV12-4

CDR3 DNA: TGTGCTTCTCGACAGGTCGGAACTAATGAAAAACTGTTTTTT
CDR3 protein: CASRQVGTNEKLFF
J gene: TRBJ1-4
clone size: few
D gene: .
CDR3 length: 14
V gene: TRBV19

CDR3 DNA: TGTGCCAGCAGTTTATCTAGTCAGGGGGATCAGCCCCAGCATTTT
CDR3 protein: CASSLSSQGDQPQHF
J gene: TRBJ1-5
clone size: few
D gene: TRBD1
CDR3 length: 15
V gene: TRBV27

CDR3 DNA: TGTGCCAGCAGCTTAGCGCCGGGGGCTCAGCCCCAGCATTTT
CDR3 protein: CASSLAPGAQPQHF
J gene: TRBJ1-5
clone size: .
D gene: .
CDR3 length: 14
V gene: TRBV7-2

CDR3 DNA: TGTGCCAGCAGTTCCCTGGGGAGCTATGGTTACACCTTC
CDR3 protein: CASSSLGSYGYTF
J gene: TRBJ1-2
clone size: .
D gene: .
CDR3 length: 13
V gene: TRBV6-6

CDR3 DNA: TGCGCCAGCAGCCAAGGACCCGGACAGGGGGTTTACGAGCAGTACTTC
CDR3 protein: CASSQGPGQGVYEQYF
J gene: TRBJ2-7
clone size: many
D gene: TRBD1
CDR3 length: 16
V gene: TRBV4-3

CDR3 DNA: TGTGCCAGCAGCGGACAGGGTCTAGCCAAAAACATTCAGTACTTC
CDR3 protein: CASSGQGLAKNIQYF
J gene: TRBJ2-4
clone size: few
D gene: TRBD1
CDR3 length: 15
V gene: TRBV5-6